One sample yielded the 8 T cell receptor beta chains listed below, sequenced in a study of Graves' ophthalmopathy and Graves' hyperthyroidism. The study amplified TCR beta CDR3 regions using RNA transcripts. A first-round RT-PCR used HTBI primers, followed by a second-round multiplex PCR. TCRdb reprocessed the multiplex PCR reads with MiXCR, giving one entry per CDR3 protein. The profile shows about 39,000 distinct CDR3 sequences, approximately 50% of them singletons. The specimen was peripheral blood. These receptors originate from an adult woman with stable Graves' hyperthyroidism.

The chain employs TRBV10-2 and TRBJ1-5, with 8 bases that match TRBD1. There are 15 residues in the CDR3. Germline V gives CDR1 WSHSY, CDR2 SAAADI. With V trimmed by 4 bases and J by 2 bases, 4 bases remained unmatched. The CDR3: CASSARGPGNQPQHF. The CDR3 nucleotides read TGCGCCAGCAGTGCCAGGGGGCCTGGCAATCAGCCCCAGCATTTT.

This clonotype was counted once. This chain uses TRBV5-4 with TRBJ1-2, with TRBD1 matching over 9 bases. This CDR3 has 14 amino acids. Trimming removed 0 bases from V and 8 bases from J; junction bases left unmatched: 5. Germline lookup yields CDR1 SGHNT and CDR2 YYREEE (reference sequence). As DNA, the CDR3 is TGTGCCAGCAGCTTGGGGGGACAGGGTAGCGGCTACACCTTC. Translation gives CASSLGGQGSGYTF.

V gene TRBV4-1 combines with J gene TRBJ1-2, with 10 bases lining up with TRBD1. The CDR3 sequence is 18 residues long. Germline trimming cut 1 base from V and 8 bases from J; bases unmatched to any gene: 16. Germline CDR1 reads MGHRA; CDR2 reads YSYEKL. This chain's CDR3 is CASSQGSGATGGAAGYTF. The CDR3 coding sequence is TGCGCCAGCAGCCAAGGGTCCGGGGCGACAGGGGGCGCGGCAGGCTACACCTTC.

This clonotype was seen repeatedly, ten times or more. This chain joins TRBV29-1 and TRBJ1-1; D uncertain. This CDR3 has 11 amino acids. Germline lookup yields CDR1 SQVTM and CDR2 ANQGSEA. V was clipped by 5 bases and J by 1 base, with 5 bases between them. Here the CDR3 DNA reads TGCAGCGTTTCAGGGAACACTGAAGCTTTCTTT. This sequence encodes CSVSGNTEAFF.

In its sample, this clonotype was seen once. The chain uses TRBV7-9 and TRBJ2-5; tentative D call: TRBD1 (6 bases). The V gene's germline CDR1 is SEHNR and CDR2 FQNEAQ (reference sequence). CDR3 length: 13 residues. V lost 6 bases to trimming and J lost 2 bases, with 10 bases between them. Here the CDR3 reads CASRTGTQETQYF. The DNA for the CDR3 is TGTGCCAGCAGAACCGGGACACAAGAGACCCAGTACTTC.

This clonotype has a count of ten or more. The gene calls are TRBV4-1 and TRBJ2-7; D might be TRBD1 or TRBD2, each matching 5 bases. Germline values: CDR1 MGHRA, CDR2 YSYEKL. The CDR3 loop spans 15 amino acids. The V end was cut by 0 bases, the J end by 0 bases, with 9 bases between. Written as DNA, the CDR3 is TGCGCCAGCAGCCAAGAGCCAGGGACCTCCTACGAGCAGTACTTC. Translation: CASSQEPGTSYEQYF.

The chain joins TRBV6-6 to TRBJ2-5; 13 nucleotides match TRBD2. The CDR3 spans 15 residues. Germline assignment: CDR1 MNHNY and CDR2 SVGAGI (reference sequence). The trim removed 6 bases at V and 5 bases at J, leaving 6 bases unmatched. The CDR3 nucleotides read TGTGCCAGCAGCGGACTAGCGGGAGTGCGGGAGACCCAGTACTTC. Amino acids: CASSGLAGVRETQYF.

The chain is built from TRBV25-1 and TRBJ2-2, with TRBD1 matching over 9 bases. CDR1 MGHDK and CDR2 SYGVNS come from the germline V gene. The CDR3 sequence is 16 residues long. J was trimmed by 4 bases and V by 4 bases; bases with no gene match: 7. This CDR3 is CASSAPGQGITGELFF. In DNA form, the CDR3 reads TGTGCCAGCAGTGCGCCGGGACAGGGAATCACCGGGGAGCTGTTTTTT.